This entry is about one TCR beta chain. Trimming took off 0 bases at V and 0 bases at J, with 7 bases between the two ends. The germline gives CDR1 SGHRS, CDR2 YFSETQ. The CDR3 extends over 16 amino acids. The data are from a study of blood T cell repertoires in COVID-19. Whole-study context: In each case, the material was cDNA or gDNA derived from T cells, B-cell-depleted T cells, or PBMCs.

Original analysis: From reference gene primer amplification, estimates of nucleated cell counts were derived. The assay was immunoSEQ multiplex PCR, and TCRdb's table has in-frame clones only and misses some. That table is the source of V, J and clone size, and D and trimming were worked out from the DNA. The table lists more than 110,000 clones, around 83% of them singletons, with less than 5% in the top ten. The sequence was collected from a woman over 75 with acute or convalescent COVID-19. Sequenced material: peripheral blood. The chain recombines TRBV5-1 with TRBJ2-6; no clear D gene. The DNA for the CDR3 is TGCGCCAGCAGCTTGGGTACTCTCTCTGGGGCCAACGTCCTGACTTTC. Its protein product is CASSLGTLSGANVLTF. Full variable domain (remainder filled in from reference TRBV5-1 and TRBJ2-6): KAGVTQTPRYLIKTRGQQVTLSCSPISGHRSVSWYQQTPGQGLQFLFEYFSETQRNKGNFPGRFSGRQFSNSRSEMNVSTLELGDSALYLCASSLGTLSGANVLTFGAGSRLTVL.